The clone carrying this T cell receptor beta chain showed up just a few times. The sample originates from a study of blood T cell repertoires in COVID-19. For the study at large: The samples span acute and convalescent COVID-19 from the United States, Italy and Spain. T cells, B-cell-depleted T cells, or PBMCs supplied cDNA or gDNA.

Authors' analysis steps: Counts of nucleated cells, estimated from reference gene primer amplification, were obtained. Measured with immunoSEQ multiplex PCR; TCRdb has only the in-frame clones, and not every one. V, J and clone size reflect that table, while D and trimming were determined from the DNA. In the table there are some 150,000 clones, roughly four fifths of which are singletons. The germline V gene encodes CDR1 SGHTA and CDR2 FQGTGA. The CDR3 covers 13 residues. V lost 4 bases and J lost 5, with 11 bases in between. The sequence was collected from a human donor in a cohort sampled during active COVID-19. The chain employs TRBV7-3 and TRBJ2-5; a possible D gene is TRBD2 (6 bases). Sequenced: peripheral blood. DNA of the CDR3: TGTGCCAGCAGCTCTTTCGGGGGTGAGACCCAGTACTTC. Translation: CASSSFGGETQYF.